This T cell receptor (beta chain) came from a study of metastatic and nonmetastatic thyroid tumors. Study in general: Peripheral blood and tumor or nodule samples from malignant and benign thyroid patients were compared. Study-wide results and limits: It was reported that TCR beta diversity was significantly higher in malignant thyroid tumors than benign nodules, in blood and tumor.

TCRdb re-called clones from the PCR reads using MiXCR. The table records about 40,000 clones, less than 20% of them present only once. CDR1 and CDR2 from the germline V gene are SGHNT and YENEEA. This CDR3 comprises 16 residues. Trimming left V 1 base short and J 0 bases short, with 9 bases between. This clone was detected ten times or more. What it binds is unknown. Every patient was untreated before thyroid surgery. The chain recombines TRBV11-3 with TRBJ2-2; D is ambiguous. The clonotype comes from a female donor with papillary thyroid cancer or a benign thyroid nodule (not recorded which). Some clones in this sample may be carry-over from other donors' samples. The sequenced material came from blood. CDR3 nucleotides: TGTGCCAGCAGCTTAGTCGTGACTTCGAACACCGGGGAGCTGTTTTTT. Protein product: CASSLVVTSNTGELFF.